This T cell receptor beta chain emerged from a study of blood T cell repertoires in COVID-19. Across the whole study: In each case, the material was cDNA or gDNA derived from T cells, B-cell-depleted T cells, or PBMCs.

CDR3 length: 17 amino acids. CDR1 and CDR2 from the germline V gene are KGHSH and LQKENI. V lost 6 bases to trimming and J lost 7 bases; unmatched junction nucleotides: 16. Method: immunoSEQ multiplex PCR; TCRdb's copy keeps in-frame clones and lacks some. The table shows some 96,000 clones, with roughly 79% occurring only once. The chain couples TRBV18 to TRBJ2-2; 8 bases fit TRBD2. Sequencing input: peripheral blood. The sequence came from a man between 70 and 80 years old with active or convalescent COVID-19. CDR3 loop: CASSERNPGLDIGELFF. CDR3 sequence (DNA): TGTGCCAGCTCGGAACGAAACCCGGGACTAGATATCGGGGAGCTGTTTTTT.